Presented here are 20 T cell receptor beta chains from one specimen sequenced in a study of blood T cell repertoires in COVID-19. Profiled with immunoSEQ multiplex PCR; TCRdb holds only in-frame clones, not every one. The table has fewer than 150,000 clones, just under 90% seen once. The sequencing input was peripheral blood. Receptor source: a middle-aged woman with acute or convalescent COVID-19.

A single count supports this clone. The chain uses TRBV7-3 and TRBJ1-2; the match to TRBD1 covers 8 bases. J was trimmed by 6 bases and V by 4 bases; bases with no gene match: 4. The CDR3 totals 13 residues. The germline V gene has CDR1 SGHTA and CDR2 FQGTGA. The CDR3 DNA reads TGTGCCAGCAGCTCTGGACAGGGAAATGGCTACACCTTC. The encoded protein is CASSSGQGNGYTF. Filled out from reference TRBV7-3 and TRBJ1-2, the complete variable domain reads GAGVSQTPSNKVTEKGKYVELRCDPISGHTALYWYRQSLGQGPEFLIYFQGTGAADDSGLPNDRFFAVRPEGSVSTLKIQRTERGDSAVYLCASSSGQGNGYTFGSGTRLTVV.

The rearrangement joins TRBV5-4 to TRBJ2-3; 9 bases agree with TRBD2. The junction had 3 bases not matched to a gene; V was cut back by 2 bases and J by 2 bases. The CDR3 loop spans 15 amino acids. Germline V lookup: CDR1 SGHNT, CDR2 YYREEE (reference sequence). In DNA form, the CDR3 reads TGTGCCAGCAGCTTTTCTAGCGGGAACACAGATACGCAGTATTTT. Translating gives CASSFSSGNTDTQYF.

The rearrangement uses TRBV5-4 and TRBJ2-5, with 15 bases fitting TRBD2. This CDR3 contains 16 residues. With 4 bases clipped from V and 4 bases from J, the junction kept 5 bases outside the gene matches. Germline loops: CDR1 SGHNT, CDR2 YYREEE (reference sequence). The CDR3 DNA follows: TGTGCCAGCAGCACGGGGACTAGCGGGGGGCGAGAGACCCAGTACTTC. Translation gives CASSTGTSGGRETQYF.

The chain links TRBV15 to TRBJ2-5, with TRBD2 identical over 12 bases. Germline V gene lookup returns CDR1 LNHNV and CDR2 YYDKDF (reference sequence). This CDR3 has 17 residues. V gave up 5 bases and J gave up 5 bases; unmatched junction bases: 12. This chain's CDR3 is CATSENPLTSGSETQYF. CDR3 DNA: TGTGCCACCAGCGAAAATCCTCTGACTAGCGGGAGTGAGACCCAGTACTTC.

This chain connects TRBV18 to TRBJ2-3; 10 positions match TRBD1. The CDR3 has 16 amino acids. The junction had 7 bases not matched to a gene; V was cut back by 2 bases and J by 5 bases. Germline CDR1 and CDR2: KGHSH and LQKENI. CDR3 amino acids: CASSPGRTGGEDTQYF. The CDR3 nucleotides read TGTGCCAGCTCACCAGGACGGACAGGGGGGGAAGATACGCAGTATTTT.

The rearrangement uses TRBV5-1 and TRBJ2-1; TRBD2 matches 7 bases. CDR3 length: 13 amino acids. CDR1 is SGHRS and CDR2 is YFSETQ in the germline V gene. J was trimmed by 9 bases and V by 4 bases; bases with no gene match: 7. The CDR3 loop reads CASSGQSGAEQFF. The CDR3 bases are TGCGCCAGCAGCGGCCAAAGCGGGGCTGAGCAGTTCTTC. Full variable domain (missing parts from reference TRBV5-1 and TRBJ2-1): KAGVTQTPRYLIKTRGQQVTLSCSPISGHRSVSWYQQTPGQGLQFLFEYFSETQRNKGNFPGRFSGRQFSNSRSEMNVSTLELGDSALYLCASSGQSGAEQFFGPGTRLTVL.

The V call is TRBV9, the J call TRBJ1-2; 9 nucleotides line up with TRBD1. Per germline, CDR1 SGDLS and CDR2 YYNGEE. The CDR3 runs to 16 residues. The V and J ends lost 0 bases and 5 bases, in that order; junction bases with no gene match: 8. In DNA form, the CDR3 reads TGTGCCAGCAGCGTAGTAGGGACAGGGATTCCTTATGGCTACACCTTC. It is translated as CASSVVGTGIPYGYTF. Full variable domain (rest looked up from reference TRBV9 and TRBJ1-2): DSGVTQTPKHLITATGQRVTLRCSPRSGDLSVYWYQQSLDQGLQFLIQYYNGEERAKGNILERFSAQQFPDLHSELNLSSLELGDSALYFCASSVVGTGIPYGYTFGSGTRLTVV.

CDR3: CASSLKYSNQPQHF. The CDR3, as DNA: TGTGCCAGCAGTTTAAAATATAGCAATCAGCCCCAGCATTTT. V is TRBV27 and J is TRBJ1-5, with D hard to call. This CDR3 region has 14 residues. With 2 bases removed from V and 0 bases from J, the gap between germline ends came to 5 bases. CDR1 and CDR2 (germline): MNHEY, SMNVEV (reference sequence).

The gene calls are TRBV27 and TRBJ1-5, with D perhaps matching TRBD1 (5 bases). CDR1 and CDR2 from the germline V gene are MNHEY and SMNVEV (reference sequence). The CDR3 is 15 residues long. Trimming removed 4 bases from V and 9 bases from J, with 19 bases in between. CDR3 coding DNA: TGTGCCAGCAGTTCCCTAGGGACTCTTAACGGGCCCCAGCATTTT. This codes for CASSSLGTLNGPQHF.

V usage is TRBV14 and J usage is TRBJ1-1; TRBD1 is a possible D gene (5 bases). V was pared by 5 bases and J by 0 bases, with 7 bases between. Per germline, CDR1 SGHDN and CDR2 FVKESK. The CDR3 totals 13 residues. Here the CDR3 DNA reads TGTGCCAGCAGCGGGGCCCTGAACACTGAAGCTTTCTTT. Amino acid sequence: CASSGALNTEAFF.

This clone was seen a few times. The chain has TRBV11-2 and TRBJ2-3; 9 nucleotides line up with TRBD1. Germline lookup yields CDR1 SGHAT and CDR2 FQNNGV. This CDR3 has 16 residues. With V trimmed by 2 bases and J by 2 bases, 5 bases remained unmatched. The CDR3 sequence: CASSLTGTGITDTQYF. CDR3 DNA sequence: TGTGCCAGCAGCTTAACCGGGACAGGGATCACAGATACGCAGTATTTT.

The chain recombines TRBV27 with TRBJ2-2; weak D call: TRBD2 (5 bases). Trimming took off 8 bases at V and 1 base at J, with 11 bases between the two ends. The CDR3 covers 14 residues. In germline, CDR1 is MNHEY, CDR2 SMNVEV (reference sequence). The CDR3 DNA reads TGTGCCAGCTCGGACTCCGTGAACACCGGGGAGCTGTTTTTT. This encodes CASSDSVNTGELFF.

The V gene is TRBV2, the J gene TRBJ2-5, with D tentatively TRBD1 (7 bases). CDR1 is SNHLY, CDR2 FYNNEI, per germline. The CDR3 runs 15 residues. V gave up 4 bases and J gave up 5 bases, with 17 bases separating them. The CDR3 nucleotides are TGTGCCAGCAGTGGGGTAGGAGGGGGCCGGGAGACCCAGTACTTC. This encodes CASSGVGGGRETQYF.

The chain uses TRBV4-1 and TRBJ2-7; maybe TRBD2 (6 bases). Germline V gives CDR1 MGHRA, CDR2 YSYEKL. This CDR3 comprises 16 residues. Trimming removed 5 bases from V and 5 bases from J, with 22 bases in between. The DNA of the CDR3 is TGCGCCAGCAGCGCCAAGATCGGGACTGATCGCAACGAGCAGTACTTC. Translated, it gives CASSAKIGTDRNEQYF.

This clone was seen a handful of times. The chain couples TRBV29-1 to TRBJ1-1; 7 bases agree with TRBD1. Germline V gene lookup returns CDR1 SQVTM and CDR2 ANQGSEA. The CDR3 runs to 12 residues. V trimming: 5 bases; J trimming: 2 bases; junction bases outside the gene matches: 2. The CDR3 coding sequence is TGCAGCGTTCGGGACAGCAACACTGAAGCTTTCTTT. Amino acids: CSVRDSNTEAFF.

The rearrangement joins TRBV5-1 to TRBJ2-2, with 7 bases lining up with TRBD1. From germline, CDR1 is SGHRS and CDR2 YFSETQ. Germline trimming cut 5 bases from V and 0 bases from J; bases unmatched to any gene: 4. This CDR3 comprises 15 residues. The CDR3 DNA follows: TGCGCCAGCAGGTCGGGGACAGCGAACACCGGGGAGCTGTTTTTT. As protein: CASRSGTANTGELFF. The whole variable domain, filled in from reference TRBV5-1 and TRBJ2-2, reads KAGVTQTPRYLIKTRGQQVTLSCSPISGHRSVSWYQQTPGQGLQFLFEYFSETQRNKGNFPGRFSGRQFSNSRSEMNVSTLELGDSALYLCASRSGTANTGELFFGEGSRLTVL.

The chain employs TRBV6-2 or TRBV6-3 and TRBJ2-1; D gene ambiguous. The V end was cut by 5 bases, the J end by 4 bases, with 6 bases between. There are 12 residues in the CDR3. The germline CDR1 and CDR2 sequences are MNHEY and SVGEGT. As DNA, the CDR3 is TGTGCCAGCAGTCTAATTTACAATGAGCAGTTCTTC. Translation gives CASSLIYNEQFF.

V gene TRBV6-5 combines with J gene TRBJ2-7, with TRBD1 as a possible D gene (6 bases). V was pared by 6 bases and J by 1 base, with 13 bases between. The germline gives CDR1 MNHEY, CDR2 SVGAGI. This CDR3 has 14 amino acids. The CDR3 DNA reads TGTGCCAGCAGGGATCCAGGGGATTCCTACGAGCAGTACTTC. It encodes CASRDPGDSYEQYF.

The gene calls are TRBV6-2 or TRBV6-3 and TRBJ1-3; D ambiguous. CDR1 is MNHEY and CDR2 is SVGEGT in the germline V gene. This CDR3 spans 15 amino acids. The ends were cut back, 5 bases at V and 0 bases at J, with 11 bases in the middle. This CDR3 reads CASSTGILSGNTIYF. Written as DNA, the CDR3 is TGTGCCAGCAGTACGGGAATTCTCTCTGGAAACACCATATATTTT.

This chain joins TRBV28 and TRBJ2-1; 7 nucleotides agree with TRBD1. Trimming cost V 7 bases and J 3 bases; bases outside gene matches: 3. Per the germline V gene, CDR1 is MDHEN and CDR2 is SYDVKM. The CDR3 contains 13 residues. The CDR3 loop reads CASTWDSYNEQFF. CDR3 in DNA: TGTGCCAGCACTTGGGACAGCTACAATGAGCAGTTCTTC.